Shown below are 14 T cell receptor beta chains from a single sample sequenced in a study of early T cells in non-severe SARS-CoV-2 infection. One entry per CDR3 protein results from TCRdb running MiXCR on the 5' RACE reads. This table holds about 90,000 distinct CDR3 sequences, roughly 12% found once. Material: whole blood, obtained at baseline. The receptors shown here come from an adult who was a healthcare worker with PCR-confirmed SARS-CoV-2 infection or an uninfected control (not recorded which).

Here the CDR3 reads CASTLGRIDEQYF. The CDR3 DNA is TGTGCCAGCACCCTCGGGAGGATCGACGAGCAGTACTTC. The gene calls are TRBV6-6 and TRBJ2-7; 7 bases agree with TRBD2. CDR1 and CDR2 (germline): MNHNY, SVGAGI (reference sequence). The CDR3 runs 13 residues. The ends lost 7 bases at V and 5 bases at J; junction bases unmatched: 8.

V gene TRBV11-3 combines with J gene TRBJ1-1; maybe TRBD1 (6 bases). Germline loops: CDR1 SGHNT, CDR2 YENEEA. V lost 1 base to trimming and J lost 6 bases, with 15 bases between them. The CDR3 loop spans 15 amino acids. The chain's CDR3 is CASSLAPAGVPEAFF. In DNA, the CDR3 is TGTGCCAGCAGCTTAGCTCCAGCAGGGGTACCTGAAGCTTTCTTT.

The chain combines TRBV28 with TRBJ1-3; D not certain. The CDR3 sequence is 13 residues long. The V and J ends lost 5 bases and 9 bases respectively, with 14 bases between them. The V gene's germline CDR1 is MDHEN and CDR2 SYDVKM. CDR3 amino acids: CASSPIGTRTIYF. The CDR3 DNA reads TGTGCCAGCAGTCCTATAGGCACTCGCACCATATATTTT.

This clonotype appeared a few times. The chain is built from TRBV10-3 and TRBJ2-7; possibly TRBD1 for D (5 bases). This CDR3 has 12 residues. Germline values: CDR1 ENHRY, CDR2 SYGVKD. The V end was cut by 8 bases, the J end by 7 bases, with 15 bases between. CDR3 DNA sequence: TGTGCCATCGGCCCGACAGCAGGGGAGCAGTACTTC. It codes for CAIGPTAGEQYF.

There are many counts of this clonotype. This CDR3 is CASIGGLWGDSGNTIYF. CDR3 DNA sequence: TGTGCCAGCATCGGAGGTTTATGGGGGGACTCTGGAAACACCATATATTTT. The rearrangement links TRBV21-1 to TRBJ1-3; TRBD1 reflects the table's D call only, with no check against the DNA. TRBV21-1 counts as a pseudogene. There are 17 residues in the CDR3.

This clonotype was seen more than once but under ten times. The rearrangement joins TRBV6-5 to TRBJ2-7, with TRBD1 matching 9 bases. Losses at the gene ends were 5 bases for V and 3 bases for J; bases not matched to a gene: 11. Germline V CDR1 and CDR2: MNHEY, SVGAGI. CDR3 size: 16 residues. The CDR3 region is CASSRTPGQGIYEQYF. The CDR3 DNA reads as TGTGCCAGCAGTCGCACGCCGGGACAGGGAATCTACGAGCAGTACTTC.

This clonotype has more than one count but fewer than ten. The CDR3 sequence is CASSYTGTSLQETQYF. CDR3 in DNA: TGTGCCAGCAGTTATACCGGGACTAGTCTACAAGAGACCCAGTACTTC. The chain recombines TRBV5-6 with TRBJ2-5; TRBD2 matches at 8 bases. From germline, CDR1 is SGHDT and CDR2 YYEEEE. This CDR3 comprises 16 residues. V was pared by 5 bases and J by 2 bases, with 11 bases of the junction left unmatched.

This clonotype was recorded a few times. V is TRBV7-9 and J is TRBJ2-3; 13 bases are shared with TRBD2. CDR3 length equals 16 residues. Germline V lookup: CDR1 SEHNR, CDR2 FQNEAQ (reference sequence). Trimming took 5 bases from V and 0 from J; bases not matched to a gene: 2. The CDR3 sequence is CASSPGLAGSTDTQYF. CDR3 nucleotides: TGTGCCAGCAGCCCGGGACTAGCGGGGAGCACAGATACGCAGTATTTT.

Many counts were recorded for this clonotype. The genes are TRBV6-1 and TRBJ2-1; D is perhaps TRBD2 (6 bases). The CDR3 sequence is 20 residues long. CDR1 and CDR2 from the germline V gene are MNHNS and SASEGT. V was shortened by 6 bases and J by 2 bases, with 29 bases between the two germline ends. In nucleotides, the CDR3 is TGTGCCAGCAGCCCCCTGGTTAGCGGCCGCACAGCTGCCCCCTACAATGAGCAGTTCTTC. This translates into CASSPLVSGRTAAPYNEQFF.

The sample holds a few counts of this clonotype. The J gene is TRBJ2-7, the V gene TRBV6-2 or TRBV6-3; D is unclear. V lost 6 bases and J lost 6, with 9 bases in between. The germline CDR1 and CDR2 sequences are MNHEY and SVGEGT. The CDR3 has 11 residues. DNA of the CDR3: TGTGCCAGCAGGCTCCTCGGCGAGCAGTACTTC. It translates to CASRLLGEQYF.

This sequence joins TRBV24-1 and TRBJ2-2, with D tentatively TRBD1 (5 bases). The CDR3 extends over 15 amino acids. Trimming removed 3 bases from V and 3 bases from J, with 10 bases in between. Germline-derived CDR1 and CDR2 are KGHDR and SFDVKD. The CDR3 sequence: CATSDGRVHTGELFF. CDR3 nucleotides: TGTGCCACCAGTGATGGCAGGGTCCACACCGGGGAGCTGTTTTTT.

This clonotype was counted only a few times. The V gene is TRBV11-3, the J gene TRBJ2-5; 7 bases are shared with TRBD1. From germline, CDR1 is SGHNT and CDR2 YENEEA. J lost 7 bases, V lost 3 bases, and 11 bases had no gene match. This CDR3 has 15 residues. DNA for the CDR3: TGTGCCAGCAGCTTCTCACAGGGGACGCAGGCGACCCAGTACTTC. Protein sequence: CASSFSQGTQATQYF.

This clonotype was seen a handful of times. The V and J genes are TRBV7-9 and TRBJ1-1; D is perhaps TRBD1 (6 bases). Trimming stripped 5 bases from V and 11 bases from J, with 12 bases between. The CDR3 has 11 residues. From germline, CDR1 is SEHNR and CDR2 FQNEAQ (reference sequence). CDR3 coding DNA: TGTGCCAGCAGCCCCCAGGGGCCCGCTTTCTTT. Residues: CASSPQGPAFF.

The V and J genes are TRBV25-1 and TRBJ2-1; D is tentatively TRBD1 or TRBD2 (5 bases each). Germline V gene lookup returns CDR1 MGHDK and CDR2 SYGVNS. The CDR3 is made up of 15 amino acids. Between the trimmed V and J ends, which lost 3 bases and 10 bases, there was a span of 19 bases. In DNA form, the CDR3 reads TGTGCCAGCAGTGAGTTCACGGGGCCCTATTTAGAGCAGTTCTTC. Translating it yields CASSEFTGPYLEQFF.